The T cell receptor (beta chain) under discussion was sequenced for a study of CD8+CD57+ T cells in acquired aplastic anemia. TCR beta VDJ and CDR3 profiling used genomic DNA as template. In TCRdb, the reads were re-called with MiXCR into one record per CDR3 protein. The sample lists around 170,000 distinct CDR3 sequences; just under 65% were seen once. Of note for this clonotype: Its antigen is not identified.

Study findings and constraints: Patients were compared with controls for CD8+ Simpson's diversity, and no significant difference emerged. Some 28 CD8+ CDR3 sequences occurred in both the patients and the controls.

The specimen sequenced was sorted CD4+, CD8+, or CD8+CD57+ T cells (not recorded which) from PBMCs. The receptor was derived from a human donor in good health.

Here the CDR3 reads CASSELRVSTDTQYF. As DNA, the CDR3 is TGTGCCAGCAGTGAATTGAGGGTTAGCACAGATACGCAGTATTTT. This chain joins TRBV25-1 and TRBJ2-3; D is perhaps TRBD2 (5 bases). CDR1 is MGHDK and CDR2 is SYGVNS in the germline V gene. The CDR3 is made up of 15 amino acids. V shed 1 base and J shed 0 bases, with 8 bases lying between them.